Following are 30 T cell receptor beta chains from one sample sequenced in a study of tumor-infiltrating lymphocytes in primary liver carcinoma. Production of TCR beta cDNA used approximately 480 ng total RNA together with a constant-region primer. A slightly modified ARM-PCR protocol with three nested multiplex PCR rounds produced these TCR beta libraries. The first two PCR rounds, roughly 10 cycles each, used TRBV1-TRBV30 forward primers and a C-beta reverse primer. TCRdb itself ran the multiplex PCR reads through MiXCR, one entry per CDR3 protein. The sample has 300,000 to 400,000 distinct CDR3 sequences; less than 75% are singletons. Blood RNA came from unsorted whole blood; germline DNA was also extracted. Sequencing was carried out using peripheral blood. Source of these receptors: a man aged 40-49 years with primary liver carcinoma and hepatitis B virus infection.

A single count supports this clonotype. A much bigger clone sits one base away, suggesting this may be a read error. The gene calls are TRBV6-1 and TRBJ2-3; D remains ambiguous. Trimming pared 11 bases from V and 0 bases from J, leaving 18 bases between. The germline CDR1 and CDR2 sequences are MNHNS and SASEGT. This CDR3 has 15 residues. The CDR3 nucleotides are TGTGCCGGCACCCCCAGGTCCACTAGCACAGATACGCAGTATTTT. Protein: CAGTPRSTSTDTQYF.

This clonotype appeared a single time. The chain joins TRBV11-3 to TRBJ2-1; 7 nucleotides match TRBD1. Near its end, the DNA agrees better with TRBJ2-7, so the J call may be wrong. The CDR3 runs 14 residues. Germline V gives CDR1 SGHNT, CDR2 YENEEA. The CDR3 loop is CARSHRDRNNEQYF. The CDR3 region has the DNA TGTGCCAGGAGCCACCGGGACAGAAACAATGAGCAGTACTTC.

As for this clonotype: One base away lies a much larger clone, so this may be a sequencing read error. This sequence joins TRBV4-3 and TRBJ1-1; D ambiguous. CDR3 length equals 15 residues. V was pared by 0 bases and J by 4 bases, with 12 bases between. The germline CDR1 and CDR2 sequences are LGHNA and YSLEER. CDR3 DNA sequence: TGCGCCAGCAGCCAAGATAGGTGGATGAGCACTGAAGCTTTCTTT. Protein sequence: CASSQDRWMSTEAFF.

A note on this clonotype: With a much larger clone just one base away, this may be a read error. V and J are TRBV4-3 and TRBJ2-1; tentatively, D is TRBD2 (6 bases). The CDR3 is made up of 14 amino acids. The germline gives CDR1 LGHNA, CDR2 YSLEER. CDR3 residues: CANSQVGTFNEQFF. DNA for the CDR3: TGCGCCAACAGCCAAGTTGGGACTTTCAATGAGCAGTTCTTC.

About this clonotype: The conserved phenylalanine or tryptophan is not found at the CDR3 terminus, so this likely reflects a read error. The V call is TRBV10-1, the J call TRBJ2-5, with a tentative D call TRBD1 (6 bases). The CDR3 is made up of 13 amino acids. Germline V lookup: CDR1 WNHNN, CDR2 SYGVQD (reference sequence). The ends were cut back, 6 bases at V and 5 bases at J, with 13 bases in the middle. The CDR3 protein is CASSTGIRETQYS. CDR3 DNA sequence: TGCGCCAGCAGCACAGGGATAAGGGAGACCCAGTACTCC.

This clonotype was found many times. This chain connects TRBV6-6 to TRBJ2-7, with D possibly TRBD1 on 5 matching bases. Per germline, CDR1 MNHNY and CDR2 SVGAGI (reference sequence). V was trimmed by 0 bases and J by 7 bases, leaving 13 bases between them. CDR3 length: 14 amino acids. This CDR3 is CASSYSLDSREQYF. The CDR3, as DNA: TGTGCCAGCAGTTACTCGCTAGACAGCCGGGAGCAGTACTTC.

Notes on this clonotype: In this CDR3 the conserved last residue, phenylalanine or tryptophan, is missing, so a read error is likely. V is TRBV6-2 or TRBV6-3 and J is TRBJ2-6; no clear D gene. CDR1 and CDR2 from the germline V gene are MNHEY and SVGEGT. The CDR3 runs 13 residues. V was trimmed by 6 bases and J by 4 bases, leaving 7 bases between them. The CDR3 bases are TGTGCCAGCAGATCCTCCGGGGCCAACGTCCTGACTTTA. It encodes CASRSSGANVLTL.

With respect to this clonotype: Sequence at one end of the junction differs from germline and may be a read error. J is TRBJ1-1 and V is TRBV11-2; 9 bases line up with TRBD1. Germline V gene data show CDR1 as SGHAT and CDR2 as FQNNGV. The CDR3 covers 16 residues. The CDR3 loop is CASSLAGTGWLAEASF. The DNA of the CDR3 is TGTGCCAGTAGCTTAGCAGGGACAGGGTGGTTGGCTGAAGCTTCCTTT.

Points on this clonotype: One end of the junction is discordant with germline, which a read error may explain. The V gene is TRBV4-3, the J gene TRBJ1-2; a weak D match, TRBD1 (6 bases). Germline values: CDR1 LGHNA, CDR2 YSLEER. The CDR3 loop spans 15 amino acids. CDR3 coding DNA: TGCACCAGCAGCCAAGCCATAACAGGGACCTATGACTACACCTTC. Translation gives CTSSQAITGTYDYTF.

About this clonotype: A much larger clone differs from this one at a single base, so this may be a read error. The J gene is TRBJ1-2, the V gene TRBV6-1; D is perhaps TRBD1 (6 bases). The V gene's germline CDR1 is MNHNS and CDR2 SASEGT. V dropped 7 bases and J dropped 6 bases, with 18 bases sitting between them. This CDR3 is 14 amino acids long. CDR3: CASMGGHGVNGYTF. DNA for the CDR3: TGTGCCAGCATGGGGGGACATGGGGTAAATGGCTACACCTTC.

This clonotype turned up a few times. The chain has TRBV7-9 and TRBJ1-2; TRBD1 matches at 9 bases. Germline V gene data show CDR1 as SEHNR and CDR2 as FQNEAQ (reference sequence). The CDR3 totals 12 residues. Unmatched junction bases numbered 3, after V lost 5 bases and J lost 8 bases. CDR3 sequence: CASSPDRGGYTF. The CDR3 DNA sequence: TGTGCCAGCAGCCCGGACAGGGGAGGCTACACCTTC. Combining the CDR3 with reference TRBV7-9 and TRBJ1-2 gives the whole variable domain DTGVSQNPRHKITKRGQNVTFRCDPISEHNRLYWYRQTLGQGPEFLTYFQNEAQLEKSRLLSDRFSAERPKGSFSTLEIQRTEQGDSAMYLCASSPDRGGYTFGSGTRLTVV.

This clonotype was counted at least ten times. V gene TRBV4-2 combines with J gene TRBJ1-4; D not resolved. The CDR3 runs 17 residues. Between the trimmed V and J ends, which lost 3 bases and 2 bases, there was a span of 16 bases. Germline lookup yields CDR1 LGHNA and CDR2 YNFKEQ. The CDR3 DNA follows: TGTGCCAGCAGCCAGGACCCTTTTGGGAGTACTAATGAAAAACTGTTTTTT. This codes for CASSQDPFGSTNEKLFF.

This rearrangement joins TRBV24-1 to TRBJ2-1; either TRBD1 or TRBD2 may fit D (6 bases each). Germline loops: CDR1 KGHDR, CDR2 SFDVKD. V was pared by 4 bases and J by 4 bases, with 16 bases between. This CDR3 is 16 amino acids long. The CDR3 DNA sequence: TGTGCCACCAGTGACCCGAGCGGAGGGGGTTACAATGAGCAGTTCTTC. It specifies CATSDPSGGGYNEQFF.

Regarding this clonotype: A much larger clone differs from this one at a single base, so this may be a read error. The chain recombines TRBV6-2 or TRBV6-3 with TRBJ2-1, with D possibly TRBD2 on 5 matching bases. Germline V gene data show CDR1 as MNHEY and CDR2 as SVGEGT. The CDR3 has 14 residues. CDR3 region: CARSYEGVAFEQFF. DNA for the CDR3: TGTGCCAGAAGTTATGAGGGAGTCGCTTTTGAGCAGTTCTTC.

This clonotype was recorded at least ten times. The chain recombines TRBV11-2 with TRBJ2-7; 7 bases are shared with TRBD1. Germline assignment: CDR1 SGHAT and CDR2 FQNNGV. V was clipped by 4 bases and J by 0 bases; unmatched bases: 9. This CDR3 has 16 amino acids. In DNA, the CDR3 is TGTGCCAGCAGCTCTTCATCCGGGACAGCCTCCTACGAGCAGTACTTC. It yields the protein CASSSSSGTASYEQYF.

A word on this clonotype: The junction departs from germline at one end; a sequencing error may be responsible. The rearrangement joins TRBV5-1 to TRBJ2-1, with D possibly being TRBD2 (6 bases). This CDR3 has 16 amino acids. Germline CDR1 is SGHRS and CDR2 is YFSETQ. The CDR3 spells CASSFSAGTLGNEQFF. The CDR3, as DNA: TGCGCCAGTAGCTTTTCGGCGGGAACTCTGGGGAATGAGCAGTTCTTC.

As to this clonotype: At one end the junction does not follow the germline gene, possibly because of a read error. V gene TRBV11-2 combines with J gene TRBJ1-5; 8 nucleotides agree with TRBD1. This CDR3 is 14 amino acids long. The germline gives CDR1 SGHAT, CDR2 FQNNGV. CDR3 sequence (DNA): TGCGCCAGCAGCTTATGGACAGGGAGTCAGTCCCAGCATTTT. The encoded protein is CASSLWTGSQSQHF.

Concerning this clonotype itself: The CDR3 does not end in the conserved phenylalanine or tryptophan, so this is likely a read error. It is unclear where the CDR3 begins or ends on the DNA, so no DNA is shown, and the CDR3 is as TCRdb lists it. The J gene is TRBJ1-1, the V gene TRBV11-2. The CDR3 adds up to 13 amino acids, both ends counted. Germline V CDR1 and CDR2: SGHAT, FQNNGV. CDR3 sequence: CASSLNAGTEALL.

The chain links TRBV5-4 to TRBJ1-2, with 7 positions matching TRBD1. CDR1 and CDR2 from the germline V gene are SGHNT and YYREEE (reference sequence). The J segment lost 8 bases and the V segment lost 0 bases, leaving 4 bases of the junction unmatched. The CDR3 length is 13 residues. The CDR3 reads CASSLAGGGGYTF. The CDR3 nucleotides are TGTGCCAGCAGCTTGGCAGGGGGTGGGGGCTACACCTTC.

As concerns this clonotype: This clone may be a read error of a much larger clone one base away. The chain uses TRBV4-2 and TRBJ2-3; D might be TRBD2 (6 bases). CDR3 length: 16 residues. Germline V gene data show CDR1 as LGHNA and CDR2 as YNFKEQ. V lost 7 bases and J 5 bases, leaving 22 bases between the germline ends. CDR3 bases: TGTGCCAGCACCCCCAGCCCGGGAGTAGACATAGATACGCAGTATTTT. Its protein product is CASTPSPGVDIDTQYF.

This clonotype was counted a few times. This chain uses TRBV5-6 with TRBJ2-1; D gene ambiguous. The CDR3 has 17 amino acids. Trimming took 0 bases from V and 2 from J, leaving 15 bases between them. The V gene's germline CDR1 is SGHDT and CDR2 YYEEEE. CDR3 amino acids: CASSLGGSLSTYNEQFF. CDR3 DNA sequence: TGTGCCAGCAGCTTGGGCGGCAGCTTGAGCACCTACAATGAGCAGTTCTTC.

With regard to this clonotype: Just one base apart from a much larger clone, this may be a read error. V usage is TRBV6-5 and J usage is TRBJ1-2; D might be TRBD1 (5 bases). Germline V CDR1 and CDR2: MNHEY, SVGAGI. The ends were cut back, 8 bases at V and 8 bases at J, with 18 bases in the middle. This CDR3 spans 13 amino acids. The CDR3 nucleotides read TGTGCCAGCTACCTTAGGAAGGGGATAGGCTACACCTTC. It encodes CASYLRKGIGYTF.

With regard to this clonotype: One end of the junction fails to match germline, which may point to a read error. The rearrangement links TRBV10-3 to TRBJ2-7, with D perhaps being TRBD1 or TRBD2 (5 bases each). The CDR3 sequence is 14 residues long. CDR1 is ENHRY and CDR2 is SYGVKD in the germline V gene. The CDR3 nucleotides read TGTGCCATCAGGAGCCCCACCGGGACGTACGAGCAGTATTTC. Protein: CAIRSPTGTYEQYF.

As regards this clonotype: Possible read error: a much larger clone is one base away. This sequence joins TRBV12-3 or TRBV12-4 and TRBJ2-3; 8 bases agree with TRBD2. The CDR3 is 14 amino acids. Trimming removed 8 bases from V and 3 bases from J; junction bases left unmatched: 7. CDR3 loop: CASQPGTRTDTQYF. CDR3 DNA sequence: TGTGCCAGCCAACCCGGGACTAGAACAGATACGCAGTATTTT.

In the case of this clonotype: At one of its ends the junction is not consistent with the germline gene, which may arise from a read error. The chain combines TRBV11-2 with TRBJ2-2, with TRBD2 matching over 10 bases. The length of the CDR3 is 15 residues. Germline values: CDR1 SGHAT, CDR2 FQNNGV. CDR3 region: CTSSSSGSAPGELLF. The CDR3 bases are TGTACCAGCAGCTCTAGCGGGAGTGCCCCCGGGGAGCTGTTATTT.

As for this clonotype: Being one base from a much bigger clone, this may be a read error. This CDR3 is CAISVSGGEHFF. For the CDR3, the DNA is TGTGCCATCAGTGTGTCAGGCGGTGAGCATTTCTTC. V usage is TRBV10-3 and J usage is TRBJ2-1; D gene uncertain. From germline, CDR1 is ENHRY and CDR2 SYGVKD. This CDR3 is 12 amino acids long.

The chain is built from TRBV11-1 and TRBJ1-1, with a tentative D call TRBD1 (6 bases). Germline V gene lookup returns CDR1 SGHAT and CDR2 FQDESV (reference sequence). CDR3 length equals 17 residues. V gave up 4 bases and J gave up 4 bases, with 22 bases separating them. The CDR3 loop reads CASSSQGPALMGTEAFF. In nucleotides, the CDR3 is TGTGCCAGCAGCTCTCAGGGGCCAGCACTCATGGGCACTGAAGCTTTCTTT.

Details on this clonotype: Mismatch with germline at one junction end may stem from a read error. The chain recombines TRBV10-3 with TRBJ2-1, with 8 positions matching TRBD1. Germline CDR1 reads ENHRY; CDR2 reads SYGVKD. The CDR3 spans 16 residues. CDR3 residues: CAISTNRDRFYNELFF. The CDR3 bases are TGTGCCATCAGTACGAACCGGGACAGGTTCTACAATGAGCTGTTCTTC.

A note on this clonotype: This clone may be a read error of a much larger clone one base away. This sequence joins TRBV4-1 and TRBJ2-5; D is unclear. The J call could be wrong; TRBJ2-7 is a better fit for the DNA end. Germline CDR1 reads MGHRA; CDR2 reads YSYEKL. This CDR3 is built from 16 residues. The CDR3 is CASSQDSCRRVYEQYF. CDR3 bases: TGCGCCAGCAGCCAAGATTCCTGTCGTCGAGTATACGAGCAGTACTTC.

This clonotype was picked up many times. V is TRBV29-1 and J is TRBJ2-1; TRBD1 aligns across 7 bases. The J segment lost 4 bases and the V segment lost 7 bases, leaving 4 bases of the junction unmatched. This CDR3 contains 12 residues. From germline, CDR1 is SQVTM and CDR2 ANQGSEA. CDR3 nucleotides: TGCAGCGCCGAACAGGGGTACAATGAGCAGTTCTTC. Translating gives CSAEQGYNEQFF.